This T cell receptor (beta chain) stems from a study of Ad26.COV2.S vaccination and SARS-CoV-2 variants. Study as a whole: Intramuscularly, Ad26.COV2.S was given either once or twice, 56 days apart. Whole-study results and caveats: Similar non-spike TCR breadth was observed in recipients of vaccine and of placebo.

J was trimmed by 6 bases and V by 5 bases; bases with no gene match: 9. The CDR3 totals 14 residues. Per the germline V gene, CDR1 is ENHRY and CDR2 is SYGVKD. As to this clone: As yet, its antigen is unknown.

Treatment defined: some 20 received Ad26.COV2.S at low or high dose, single or two shots; five or six received placebo; per-sample allocation not given. Specimens were obtained on day 63 following the first vaccine or placebo injection. Within Boston, the person who donated was an adult of 18-55 years. Method: immunoSEQ multiplex PCR; TCRdb's copy keeps in-frame clones and lacks some. The top ten clones hold roughly 3.1% of a sample with roughly 320,000 clones, 87% of them seen once. The sample was peripheral blood, taken in a trial of Ad26.COV2.S vaccine versus placebo. The chain employs TRBV10-3 and TRBJ1-1; TRBD1 matches at 7 bases. The origin of this receptor is a person aged 18-60 years who received the Ad26.COV2.S COVID-19 vaccine or a placebo. CDR3 sequence reads: CAISPTGLGAEAFF. Here the CDR3 DNA reads TGTGCCATCAGTCCGACAGGGCTGGGGGCTGAAGCTTTCTTT.